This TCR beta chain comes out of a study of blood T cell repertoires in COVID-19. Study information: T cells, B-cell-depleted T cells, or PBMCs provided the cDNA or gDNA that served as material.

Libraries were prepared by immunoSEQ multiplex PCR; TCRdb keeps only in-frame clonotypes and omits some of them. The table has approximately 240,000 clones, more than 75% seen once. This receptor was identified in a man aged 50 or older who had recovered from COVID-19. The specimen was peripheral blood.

For the CDR3, the DNA is TGTGCCAGCAGATCTAGGACTTACTCTGGAAACACCATATATTTT. Translation: CASRSRTYSGNTIYF. The chain has TRBV6-5 and TRBJ1-3; D not certain. V gave up 6 bases and J gave up 0 bases, with 12 bases separating them. This CDR3 has 15 residues. CDR1 and CDR2 from the germline V gene are MNHEY and SVGAGI.